The 20 T cell receptor beta chains in this list originate from one sample, sequenced in a study of OX40 agonist ivuxolimab in advanced cancers. Data came from immunoSEQ multiplex PCR; TCRdb stores just in-frame clones and leaves some out. The table includes more than 55,000 clones, approximately 91% detected once. Sequencing used CD4+ or CD8+ T cells sorted from blood, obtained in a trial of the OX40 agonist ivuxolimab. The receptors come from an adult with an advanced solid tumor such as melanoma, head and neck, liver or kidney cancer.

The CDR3 is CASSAAGQINTEAFF. The CDR3 DNA follows: TGTGCCAGCAGTGCGGCGGGTCAGATAAACACTGAAGCTTTCTTT. J is TRBJ1-1 and V is TRBV25-1; no clear D. Germline V lookup: CDR1 MGHDK, CDR2 SYGVNS. V lost 4 bases, J lost 2 bases, and 14 bases lay in between. The CDR3 has 15 amino acids.

This sequence joins TRBV5-6 and TRBJ1-2; 7 bases are shared with TRBD1. The CDR3 covers 14 residues. The germline V gene encodes CDR1 SGHDT and CDR2 YYEEEE. Trimming took 4 bases from V and 4 from J; bases not matched to a gene: 7. In DNA, the CDR3 is TGTGCCAGCAGCCAAGACAGGGTTGGCTATGGCTACACCTTC. This codes for CASSQDRVGYGYTF.

This clone was observed once. The V gene is TRBV5-1, the J gene TRBJ1-4; a possible D gene is TRBD1 (5 bases). The CDR3 has 13 residues. Germline values: CDR1 SGHRS, CDR2 YFSETQ. V was trimmed by 1 base and J by 7 bases, leaving 8 bases between them. This CDR3 is CASSLLGGEKLFF. CDR3 DNA sequence: TGCGCCAGCAGCTTGTTGGGGGGTGAAAAACTGTTTTTT.

The V call is TRBV9, the J call TRBJ1-2; D may be TRBD1 (6 bases). CDR3 size: 15 residues. From germline, CDR1 is SGDLS and CDR2 YYNGEE. Trimming shortened V by 4 bases and J by 4 bases, and 17 bases separated the two germline ends. The CDR3 DNA is TGTGCCAGCAGCCCGGGAGGACAGACAGTCTATGGCTACACCTTC. Protein product: CASSPGGQTVYGYTF.

This rearrangement joins TRBV18 to TRBJ2-7; 11 positions agree with TRBD2. The CDR3 has 15 residues. Germline CDR1 is KGHSH and CDR2 is LQKENI. After removal of 6 bases from V and 3 bases from J, the junction contained 7 bases not matched to a gene. CDR3 region: CASSQRLAGSYEQYF. In DNA, the CDR3 is TGTGCCAGCTCGCAACGACTAGCGGGGAGCTACGAGCAGTACTTC.

The chain links TRBV19 to TRBJ2-1; the D is unclear. The CDR3 has 14 amino acids. V shed 8 bases and J shed 4 bases, with 15 bases lying between them. In germline, CDR1 is LNHDA, CDR2 SQIVND (reference sequence). The CDR3 protein is CASREASYYNEQFF. CDR3 sequence (DNA): TGTGCCAGTCGCGAGGCGAGCTATTACAATGAGCAGTTCTTC.

The chain joins TRBV29-1 to TRBJ1-1; 8 bases fit TRBD1. There are 13 residues in the CDR3. Per germline, CDR1 SQVTM and CDR2 ANQGSEA. Trimming at V came to 7 bases and at J to 6 bases, leaving 10 bases not matched to a gene. CDR3 in DNA: TGCAGCGCTAGAGGACAGGGAACGGCTGAAGCTTTCTTT. Translated: CSARGQGTAEAFF.

This clone was recorded only once. The chain is built from TRBV5-1 and TRBJ1-2, with D tentatively TRBD1 (6 bases). The CDR3 contains 14 residues. Deletions cut 0 bases from V and 8 bases from J, with 14 bases between. From germline, CDR1 is SGHRS and CDR2 YFSETQ. CDR3 nucleotide sequence: TGCGCCAGCAGCTTGGGGAACACAGGGAACGGCTACACCTTC. Translating gives CASSLGNTGNGYTF.

The count of this clone is one. The chain is built from TRBV28 and TRBJ2-7; D may be TRBD1 (6 bases). From germline, CDR1 is MDHEN and CDR2 SYDVKM. This CDR3 is 17 amino acids long. The germline V and J ends were trimmed by 1 base and 0 bases, with 16 bases remaining between them. CDR3 sequence: CASSLFPRGFNSYEQYF. CDR3 nucleotide sequence: TGTGCCAGCAGTTTATTCCCTAGGGGGTTTAACTCCTACGAGCAGTACTTC.

V and J are TRBV29-1 and TRBJ1-4; D is unclear. Germline CDR1 is SQVTM and CDR2 is ANQGSEA. The CDR3 is 11 amino acids. V was pared by 0 bases and J by 5 bases, with 1 base between. CDR3: CSVEENEKLFF. The CDR3 coding sequence is TGCAGCGTTGAAGAAAATGAAAAACTGTTTTTT.

The chain carries TRBV6-5 and TRBJ2-3; no definite D call. The CDR3 sequence is 15 residues long. Per the germline V gene, CDR1 is MNHEY and CDR2 is SVGAGI. V was pared by 4 bases and J by 0 bases, with 11 bases between. In nucleotides, the CDR3 is TGTGCCAGCAGTTCCCTACTGAAGAGCACAGATACGCAGTATTTT. It translates to CASSSLLKSTDTQYF.

On this clone: At the DNA level, this CDR3 is encoded by other sequences in the same sample as well. This chain joins TRBV18 and TRBJ2-5, with a weak D call TRBD2 (5 bases). The V and J ends lost 5 bases and 1 base respectively, with 8 bases between them. Germline CDR1 KGHSH, CDR2 LQKENI. This CDR3 comprises 13 residues. This CDR3 reads CASSSGIQETQYF. The CDR3 bases are TGTGCCAGCTCATCCGGGATCCAAGAGACCCAGTACTTC.

The CDR3 sequence is CAISAGGEVTEAFF. The CDR3 nucleotides read TGTGCCATCAGCGCAGGGGGCGAGGTCACTGAAGCTTTCTTT. The V and J genes are TRBV10-3 and TRBJ1-1; 8 bases fit TRBD1. V gave up 6 bases and J gave up 4 bases; unmatched junction bases: 7. Germline loops: CDR1 ENHRY, CDR2 SYGVKD. The CDR3 runs 14 residues.

V gene TRBV11-2 combines with J gene TRBJ2-7; D is uncertain. Germline V gives CDR1 SGHAT, CDR2 FQNNGV. CDR3 length equals 15 residues. V lost 2 bases and J lost 2, with 13 bases in between. The CDR3 loop reads CASSLNRVSPYEQYF. Written as DNA, the CDR3 is TGTGCCAGCAGCTTAAACCGGGTAAGCCCCTACGAGCAGTACTTC.

The rearrangement joins TRBV29-1 to TRBJ2-7, with a weak D call TRBD1 (6 bases). V lost 6 bases and J 6 bases, leaving 12 bases between the germline ends. The germline CDR1 and CDR2 sequences are SQVTM and ANQGSEA. This CDR3 spans 11 amino acids. The CDR3 DNA sequence: TGCAGCGTCTCCTGGGGGCGCGAGCAGTACTTC. Protein: CSVSWGREQYF.

CDR3 nucleotides: TGTGCCAGCAGCGTAGAGTTAAGGGGGGGCCCCTATGGCTACACCTTC. It translates to CASSVELRGGPYGYTF. The V and J genes are TRBV9 and TRBJ1-2, with a possible D match to TRBD1 (6 bases). In germline, CDR1 is SGDLS, CDR2 YYNGEE. The CDR3 has 16 residues. Trimming removed 0 bases from V and 4 bases from J, with 16 bases in between.

The chain is built from TRBV5-6 and TRBJ1-2; D ambiguous. V lost 0 bases and J 1 base, leaving 4 bases between the germline ends. This CDR3 comprises 13 residues. CDR1 is SGHDT, CDR2 YYEEEE, per germline. CDR3 sequence reads: CASSLAGNYGYTF. Here the CDR3 DNA reads TGTGCCAGCAGCTTGGCCGGTAACTATGGCTACACCTTC.

J is TRBJ1-3 and V is TRBV5-1; no firm D call. In germline, CDR1 is SGHRS, CDR2 YFSETQ. This CDR3 region has 15 residues. Trimming took 1 base from V and 0 from J, leaving 8 bases between them. Here the CDR3 reads CASSLTYTSGNTIYF. CDR3 sequence (DNA): TGCGCCAGCAGCTTGACGTATACCTCTGGAAACACCATATATTTT.

This rearrangement joins TRBV14 to TRBJ1-4, with D possibly TRBD1 on 6 matching bases. The V end lost 3 bases, the J end lost 4 bases, and 12 bases lay between the germline ends. The CDR3 sequence is 15 residues long. Germline values: CDR1 SGHDN, CDR2 FVKESK. CDR3 residues: CASSHQTGLNEKLFF. The CDR3 coding sequence is TGTGCCAGCAGCCATCAGACAGGTCTTAATGAAAAACTGTTTTTT. The full variable domain, with the rest looked up from reference TRBV14 and TRBJ1-4, is EAGVTQFPSHSVIEKGQTVTLRCDPISGHDNLYWYRRVMGKEIKFLLHFVKESKQDESGMPNNRFLAERTGGTYSTLKVQPAELEDSGVYFCASSHQTGLNEKLFFGSGTQLSVL.

In nucleotides, the CDR3 is TGTGCCAGTAGGTGGGGATTTGGCAATCAGCCCCAGCATTTT. Encoded protein: CASRWGFGNQPQHF. The chain is built from TRBV19 and TRBJ1-5; D is ambiguous. The CDR3 runs to 14 residues. Between the trimmed V and J ends, which lost 6 bases and 2 bases, there was a span of 11 bases. Germline loops: CDR1 LNHDA, CDR2 SQIVND (reference sequence).